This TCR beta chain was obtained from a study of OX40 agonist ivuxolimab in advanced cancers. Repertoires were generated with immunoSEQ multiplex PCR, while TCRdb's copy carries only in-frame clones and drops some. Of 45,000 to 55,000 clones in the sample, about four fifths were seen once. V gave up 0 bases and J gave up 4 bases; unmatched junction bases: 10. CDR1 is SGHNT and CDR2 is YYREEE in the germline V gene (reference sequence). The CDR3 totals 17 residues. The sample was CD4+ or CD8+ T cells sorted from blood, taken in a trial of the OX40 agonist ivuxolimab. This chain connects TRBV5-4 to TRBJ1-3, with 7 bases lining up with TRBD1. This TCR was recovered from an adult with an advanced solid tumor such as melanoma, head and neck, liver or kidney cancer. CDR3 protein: CASSLGDSSPGGNTIYF. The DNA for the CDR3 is TGTGCCAGCAGCTTGGGGGACAGTTCGCCGGGGGGAAACACCATATATTTT.